This entry lists 5 T cell receptor beta chains sequenced from one sample in a study of graft-versus-host responses after intestinal transplantation. Profiling relied on immunoSEQ multiplex PCR, and the TCRdb table lists in-frame clones only, not all of them. The sample includes about 24,000 clones, over 75% of them seen just once. This sample comprised PBMCs, obtained around 14 months after intestinal transplant. The receptors were sampled from a human patient who received an intestinal transplant, so some T cells may come from the graft donor.

This clone was detected only once. The CDR3 loop is CASRSTADTNTEAFF. The CDR3 DNA reads TGTGCCAGCAGGTCAACCGCGGACACTAACACTGAAGCTTTCTTT. The chain has TRBV7-9 and TRBJ1-1, with TRBD1 as a possible D gene (5 bases). This CDR3 has 15 residues. V dropped 6 bases and J dropped 2 bases, with 16 bases sitting between them. Germline V gene data show CDR1 as SEHNR and CDR2 as FQNEAQ (reference sequence).

The chain joins TRBV21-1 to TRBJ1-1; whether TRBD1, the table's D call, matches the DNA was not checked. TRBV21-1 is an annotated pseudogene. The CDR3 consists of 12 residues. The CDR3: CASSTQGSEAFF. The CDR3 DNA reads as TGTGCCAGCAGCACCCAGGGGTCTGAAGCTTTCTTT.

The chain carries TRBV5-6 and TRBJ2-5; D possibly corresponds to TRBD2 (6 bases). The DNA matches TRBJ2-7 better at its end, which makes the J call doubtful. CDR3 size: 15 residues. The V gene's germline CDR1 is SGHDT and CDR2 YYEEEE. The CDR3 loop is CASIPPGGRSYEQYF. The DNA for the CDR3 is TGTGCCAGCATCCCCCCCGGTGGGAGGTCCTACGAGCAGTACTTC.

The rearrangement uses TRBV19 and TRBJ2-2, with 10 nucleotides matching TRBD2. The germline gives CDR1 LNHDA, CDR2 SQIVND (reference sequence). V was pared by 1 base and J by 6 bases, with 5 bases of the junction left unmatched. The CDR3 is 16 amino acids. The CDR3 sequence: CASSIGETSGSGELFF. The CDR3 DNA is TGTGCCAGTAGTATAGGAGAGACTAGCGGGTCCGGGGAGCTGTTTTTT.

V is TRBV5-1 and J is TRBJ2-1, with D unresolved. Germline V gives CDR1 SGHRS, CDR2 YFSETQ. V shed 0 bases and J shed 4 bases, with 5 bases lying between them. The CDR3 covers 13 residues. The CDR3 here is CASSLGPYNEQFF. CDR3 DNA sequence: TGCGCCAGCAGCTTGGGACCTTACAATGAGCAGTTCTTC.